The clone carrying this TCR beta chain has only one observation. Produced via immunoSEQ multiplex PCR; TCRdb's table is partial and in-frame only. The table has around 56,000 clones, about 91% seen once; the top ten hold roughly 2.5%. CDR1 is SGHVS and CDR2 is FNYEAQ in the germline V gene. The CDR3 covers 14 residues. Trimming removed 5 bases from V and 6 bases from J; junction bases left unmatched: 9. These data belong to a study of a mutant IDH1 vaccine in newly diagnosed glioma. At the level of the study: Prior therapy was radiotherapy, temozolomide, or both; most received both.

Time point indicated: baseline, week 1 (first vaccination visit). This sample's treatment: pre-vaccination baseline after standard-of-care therapy. Sequenced material: PBMCs, taken from a glioma patient treated with radiotherapy, temozolomide or both. The sequence was collected from a man between 50 and 59 years old with glioma. The rearrangement links TRBV7-6 to TRBJ2-7; 8 bases match TRBD2. The CDR3 is CASSPPGLGSEQYF. The CDR3 DNA sequence: TGTGCCAGCAGCCCACCGGGACTAGGATCCGAGCAGTACTTC. Together with reference TRBV7-6 and TRBJ2-7, the CDR3 gives the full variable domain: GAGVSQSPRYKVTKRGQDVALRCDPISGHVSLYWYRQALGQGPEFLTYFNYEAQQDKSGLPNDRFSAERPEGSISTLTIQRTEQRDSAMYRCASSPPGLGSEQYFGPGTRLTVT.